This T cell receptor beta chain was documented in a study of blood T cell repertoires in COVID-19 (TCRdb year 2020). For context, the study as a whole: Samples covering the acute and convalescent phases of COVID-19 were provided by collaborators in the United States, Italy and Spain. The dataset comprised deeply sampled blood TCRbeta repertoires from subjects exposed to, actively infected with, or recovered from COVID-19. The sample metadata nearly always contained a de-identified subject ID, COVID-19 status, age in years and sex. Samples came from the ongoing ImmuneRACE study (first 160 participants) plus 1,254 subjects from 6 global collaborators. Where available, HLA class I and class II types were obtained from metadata supplied by the sample provider rather than from assay-based typing. The material from the prospective study consisted of cDNA or gDNA derived from T cells, B-cell-depleted T cells, or PBMCs. The repertoires were released in a freely available public database intended as a resource for research on the immune response to SARS-CoV-2. The full study reports these points: The amount of clinical and demographic metadata varied by source and participant and was provided uncurated.

A second Seattle source provided samples from volunteer blood donors who had recovered from COVID-19. Whole blood was collected in K2EDTA tubes by collaborating institutions according to the institutions' own protocols. For TCRbeta analysis, collaborators shipped samples in one of three forms: frozen whole blood, isolated PBMCs, or DNA extracted from either of those sample types. TCRbeta CDR3 regions were amplified from genomic DNA using the immunoSEQ Assay, a bias-controlled multiplex PCR. Concerning the study's data processing: Within the assay, amplification of reference gene primers was used to estimate how many nucleated cells each sample contained. To quantify the absolute abundance of each unique TCRbeta CDR3 rearrangement, sequence reads were collapsed and filtered. For each sample, productive Simpson clonality was calculated as the square root of Simpson's diversity index across productive rearrangements. Entries here come from immuneACCESS through TCRdb and include only in-frame sequences with V and J called. Some clones fail to appear in such tables; in the studies checked, an unresolved V gene covers under half of the shortfall, and the cause of the remainder is unknown. V, J and clone size derive from that table, while D and trimming were established from the DNA sequence. The sample records hundreds of thousands of clones, about 85% of which are singletons. Together, the top ten hold about 12% of the sample.

With regard to this clone: What antigen it recognizes has not been identified. No per-base quality is available; no much larger clone lies one base away.

The specimen sequenced was peripheral blood. The source is a woman younger than 35 who had recovered from COVID-19.

The CDR3 region reads CASSLAWLGAYNEQFF. The DNA reads TGTGCCAGCAGCTTGGCCTGGTTAGGGGCCTACAATGAGCAGTTCTTC. The chain joins TRBV5-5 to TRBJ2-1; the D gene is perhaps TRBD1, on 5 matching bases. Via the germline V gene (reference sequence), CDR1 is SGHKS and CDR2 YYEKEE. From its cysteine to its phenylalanine, the CDR3 spans 16 amino acids. Only the CDR3 DNA stays, 48 bases, in frame from base 1. V sheds 0 bases and J sheds 2 bases, leaving 12 bases between their ends.